This T cell receptor beta chain is from a study of neurological immune-mediated disorders. Germline V gene data show CDR1 as SGHTA and CDR2 as FQGNSA. V was clipped by 1 base and J by 0 bases, with 4 bases between them. CDR3 length: 13 residues. There are many counts of this clonotype. The antigen is unknown. Study-wide results and caveats: HTLV-1-associated myelopathy showed the most TCR clonal expansion; multiple sclerosis the least, below healthy controls.

5'RACE employing 10-nucleotide random UMIs yielded the cDNA. TCRdb fed the 5' RACE reads into MiXCR, producing one record per CDR3 protein. This table has about 38,000 distinct CDR3 sequences, approximately 5.1% appearing once. Sequencing input: CD4+ T cells from blood. The chain is built from TRBV7-2 and TRBJ2-7; the D is unclear. The receptor was isolated from a man aged 18 to 30 in good health. The chain's CDR3 is CASSLVPSYEQYF. The CDR3 DNA is TGTGCCAGCAGCTTAGTGCCCTCCTACGAGCAGTACTTC.